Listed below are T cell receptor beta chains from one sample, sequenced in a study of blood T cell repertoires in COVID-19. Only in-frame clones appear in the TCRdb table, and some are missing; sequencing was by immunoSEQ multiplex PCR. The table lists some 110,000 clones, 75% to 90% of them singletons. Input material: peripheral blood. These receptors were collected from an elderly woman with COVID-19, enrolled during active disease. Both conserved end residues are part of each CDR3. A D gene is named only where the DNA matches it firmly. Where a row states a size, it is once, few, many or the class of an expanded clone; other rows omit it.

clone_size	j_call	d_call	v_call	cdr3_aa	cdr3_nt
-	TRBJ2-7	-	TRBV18	CASSPSSGPHPSYEQYF	TGTGCCAGCTCACCAAGTAGCGGTCCTCACCCCTCCTACGAGCAGTACTTC
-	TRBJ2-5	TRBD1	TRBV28	CASRTGGRETQYF	TGTGCCAGCAGAACAGGGGGCAGGGAGACCCAGTACTTC
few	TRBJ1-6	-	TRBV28	CASSFEEFSPLHF	TGTGCCAGCAGTTTTGAGGAGTTTTCACCCCTCCACTTT
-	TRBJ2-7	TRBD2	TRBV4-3	CASSQEATSGSYEQYF	TGCGCCAGCAGCCAAGAGGCGACTAGCGGGAGTTACGAGCAGTACTTC
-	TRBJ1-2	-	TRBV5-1	CASSLDQESYTF	TGCGCCAGCAGCTTGGACCAAGAGAGCTACACCTTC
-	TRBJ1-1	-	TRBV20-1	CSASLTGFNTEAFF	TGCAGTGCTAGTCTAACAGGGTTTAACACTGAAGCTTTCTTT
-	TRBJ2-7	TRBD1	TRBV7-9	CASSLFLLGRQGHSYEQYF	TGTGCCAGCAGCTTATTCCTGTTGGGGAGACAGGGTCATTCCTACGAGCAGTACTTC
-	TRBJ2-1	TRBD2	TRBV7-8	CASSSTGTSGWNEQFF	TGTGCCAGCTCCAGCACCGGGACTAGCGGGTGGAATGAGCAGTTCTTC
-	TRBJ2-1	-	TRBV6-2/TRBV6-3	CASTPRDIGDNEQFF	TGTGCCAGCACCCCTAGGGACATCGGGGACAATGAGCAGTTCTTC
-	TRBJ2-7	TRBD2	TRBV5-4	CASSLVASGDYEQYF	TGTGCCAGCAGCTTGGTAGCTAGCGGAGACTACGAGCAGTACTTC
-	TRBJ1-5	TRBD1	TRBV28	CASRSGTGGNQPQHF	TGTGCCAGCAGGAGTGGGACAGGGGGGAATCAGCCCCAGCATTTT
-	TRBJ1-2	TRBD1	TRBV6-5	CASSTGEDYGYTF	TGTGCCAGCAGTACAGGGGAGGACTATGGCTACACCTTC
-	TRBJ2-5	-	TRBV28	CASTSGTLETQYF	TGTGCCAGCACCTCAGGGACTCTGGAGACCCAGTACTTC
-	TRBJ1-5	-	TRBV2	CASIYRERQPQHF	TGTGCCAGCATATATAGGGAGAGGCAGCCCCAGCATTTT
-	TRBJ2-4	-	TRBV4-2	CASSQWAQAKNIQYF	TGTGCCAGCAGCCAATGGGCCCAAGCCAAAAACATTCAGTACTTC
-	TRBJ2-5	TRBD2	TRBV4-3	CASSRALLAGGETQYF	TGCGCCAGCAGCCGAGCTTTACTAGCGGGAGGCGAGACCCAGTACTTC
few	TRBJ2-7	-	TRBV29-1	CSVSVLNEQYF	TGCAGCGTTTCCGTACTTAACGAGCAGTACTTC
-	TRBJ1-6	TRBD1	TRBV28	CASRPTGGNNSPLHF	TGTGCCAGCAGGCCGACAGGGGGCAATAATTCACCCCTCCACTTT
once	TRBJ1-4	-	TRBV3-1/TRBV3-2	CASSHHPRAGEKLFF	TGTGCCAGCAGCCATCATCCCAGGGCCGGGGAAAAACTGTTTTTT
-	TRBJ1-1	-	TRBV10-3	CAIKGGLFRTEAFF	TGTGCCATCAAGGGGGGGCTGTTTCGCACTGAAGCTTTCTTT